The 16 T cell receptor beta chains below come from one sample, sequenced in a study of blood T cell repertoires in COVID-19 (dated by TCRdb to 2020 to 2021). The method was the immunoSEQ multiplex PCR assay. The immuneACCESS repertoire file appears here via TCRdb, limited to in-frame rearrangements. These files lack a portion of the clones; in checked studies, under half of the deficit traces to unresolved V genes, and the cause of the others is not known. The table for this sample lists about half a million clones; 70% to 90% of them were counted only once. Under 4% of the sample is held by the ten biggest clonotypes. The sequenced sample was peripheral blood. The origin of the receptors is a human donor in a cohort sampled during active COVID-19.

V and J are TRBV11-1 and TRBJ2-3; D remains unclear. The CDR3 spans 15 residues. Trimming cost V 4 bases and J 3 bases, with 14 bases left between them. Looked up from germline, CDR1 is SGHAT and CDR2 is FQDESV (reference sequence). The DNA of the CDR3 is TGTGCCAGCAGCTCCCCGACGGGTAGGACAGATACGCAGTATTTT. Its translation is CASSSPTGRTDTQYF.

This chain links TRBV5-1 with TRBJ2-1; TRBD2 matches at 13 bases. Trimming cost V 4 bases and J 0 bases; bases outside gene matches: 4. CDR3 length: 17 residues. The V gene's germline CDR1 is SGHRS and CDR2 YFSETQ. CDR3 residues: CASSAGLAGSSYNEQFF. CDR3 bases: TGCGCCAGCAGCGCGGGACTAGCGGGGAGCTCCTACAATGAGCAGTTCTTC.

This chain joins TRBV7-9 and TRBJ2-3; TRBD2 matches at 7 bases. V lost 5 bases, J lost 4 bases, and 6 bases stayed unmatched. CDR1 is SEHNR and CDR2 is FQNEAQ in the germline V gene (reference sequence). The CDR3 runs to 14 residues. CDR3 region: CASSPTAGADTQYF. The CDR3 nucleotides are TGTGCCAGCAGCCCCACGGCGGGAGCAGATACGCAGTATTTT.

This clone came up a few times. The V call is TRBV18, the J call TRBJ2-3; D is ambiguous. The CDR3 extends over 17 amino acids. Trimming took off 1 base at V and 0 bases at J, with 14 bases between the two ends. Germline values: CDR1 KGHSH, CDR2 LQKENI. The CDR3 sequence: CASSPRMSSTSTDTQYF. The CDR3 DNA is TGTGCCAGCTCACCACGAATGTCATCAACTAGCACAGATACGCAGTATTTT. The full variable domain, in which reference TRBV18 and TRBJ2-3 provide the parts outside the CDR3, is NAGVMQNPRHLVRRRGQEARLRCSPMKGHSHVYWYRQLPEEGLKFMVYLQKENIIDESGMPKERFSAEFPKEGPSILRIQQVVRGDSAAYFCASSPRMSSTSTDTQYFGPGTRLTVL.

About this clone: In the same sample, other DNA sequences code for this CDR3. The chain links TRBV19 to TRBJ2-5; 7 bases are shared with TRBD1. The CDR3 covers 13 residues. Trimming took 5 bases from V and 5 from J; bases not matched to a gene: 5. Looked up from germline, CDR1 is LNHDA and CDR2 is SQIVND (reference sequence). Written as DNA, the CDR3 is TGTGCCAGTAGTGCAGACAGGGAGGAGACCCAGTACTTC. It specifies CASSADREETQYF.

The rearrangement joins TRBV5-6 to TRBJ1-2; TRBD1 agrees at 10 bases. Germline V CDR1 and CDR2: SGHDT, YYEEEE. Trimming cost V 4 bases and J 0 bases; bases outside gene matches: 12. This CDR3 is built from 18 residues. CDR3 in amino acids: CASSPDADRGRANYGYTF. The CDR3 DNA reads TGTGCCAGCAGCCCCGACGCCGACAGGGGGCGAGCTAACTATGGCTACACCTTC.

The sample holds a few counts of this clone. The gene calls are TRBV7-2 and TRBJ2-3; 7 bases align to TRBD2. Trimming removed 3 bases from V and 1 base from J; junction bases left unmatched: 16. This CDR3 contains 19 residues. Germline CDR1 reads SGHTA; CDR2 reads FQGNSA. CDR3 region: CASSFGMGGGPGGTDTQYF. DNA of the CDR3: TGTGCCAGCAGCTTCGGGATGGGGGGAGGGCCTGGGGGCACAGATACGCAGTATTTT.

The chain joins TRBV9 to TRBJ2-7, with 9 bases matching TRBD1. Germline V gene sequence: CDR1 SGDLS, CDR2 YYNGEE. CDR3 length: 16 residues. After removal of 4 bases from V and 2 bases from J, the junction contained 10 bases not matched to a gene. CDR3 nucleotides: TGTGCCAGCAGCCCGCGGGACAGGGACTCGACCTACGAGCAGTACTTC. Translation gives CASSPRDRDSTYEQYF.

The chain couples TRBV6-2 or TRBV6-3 to TRBJ1-2; 9 nucleotides line up with TRBD1. Per germline, CDR1 MNHEY and CDR2 SVGEGT. CDR3 length: 15 amino acids. V shed 5 bases, J shed 4 bases, and the junction held 8 bases outside the gene matches. CDR3 nucleotides: TGTGCCAGCAGTACCCACAGGGGGCGCGTCTATGGCTACACCTTC. Translation: CASSTHRGRVYGYTF.

The J gene is TRBJ2-1, the V gene TRBV9; 8 positions match TRBD1. Trimming cost V 4 bases and J 4 bases; bases outside gene matches: 7. Germline values: CDR1 SGDLS, CDR2 YYNGEE. The CDR3 covers 15 residues. The CDR3 spells CASSPTGTGYNEQFF. CDR3 nucleotide sequence: TGTGCCAGCAGCCCCACCGGGACAGGTTACAATGAGCAGTTCTTC.

CDR3 loop: CASTRGQGAGEQYF. CDR3 DNA: TGTGCCAGCACCCGAGGACAGGGGGCAGGGGAGCAGTACTTC. The chain combines TRBV5-6 with TRBJ2-7; 11 nucleotides line up with TRBD1. Per the germline V gene, CDR1 is SGHDT and CDR2 is YYEEEE. The ends lost 6 bases at V and 7 bases at J; junction bases unmatched: 9. CDR3 length: 14 amino acids.

CDR3 bases: TGTGCCAGCAGCCAAGAGAGGGTGTTGAACACTGAAGCTTTCTTT. Its translation: CASSQERVLNTEAFF. This chain uses TRBV14 with TRBJ1-1; D is unresolved. CDR1 is SGHDN, CDR2 FVKESK, per germline. V was pared by 0 bases and J by 0 bases, with 8 bases between. The CDR3 spans 15 residues.

The chain recombines TRBV29-1 with TRBJ1-1; no clear D gene. Germline CDR1 is SQVTM and CDR2 is ANQGSEA. The CDR3 is made up of 12 amino acids. Trimming cost V 6 bases and J 6 bases, with 14 bases left between them. This chain's CDR3 is CSVAPQAAEAFF. CDR3 nucleotides: TGCAGCGTCGCCCCGCAGGCAGCTGAAGCTTTCTTT.

The chain combines TRBV7-9 with TRBJ2-1, with 11 bases lining up with TRBD2. The germline V gene has CDR1 SEHNR and CDR2 FQNEAQ (reference sequence). J gave up 8 bases and V 6 bases, and 15 bases lay outside the gene matches. The CDR3 loop spans 17 amino acids. The CDR3 sequence is CASSFLAGGSFVDEQFF. The DNA for the CDR3 is TGTGCCAGCAGTTTTCTAGCGGGAGGCTCGTTCGTCGATGAGCAGTTCTTC.

This clone has only a few counts. This chain joins TRBV4-2 and TRBJ2-1; TRBD2 aligns across 7 bases. There are 16 residues in the CDR3. Germline assignment: CDR1 LGHNA and CDR2 YNFKEQ. V shed 1 base, J shed 9 bases, and the junction held 12 bases outside the gene matches. The CDR3 bases are TGTGCCAGCAGCCAAGGGGAGGGCCGGTGGGGTGCTGAGCAGTTCTTC. This encodes CASSQGEGRWGAEQFF.

The sample holds a few counts of this clone. The sample contains more than one DNA sequence encoding this CDR3. The rearrangement uses TRBV2 and TRBJ1-1; perhaps TRBD1 as D (5 bases). The CDR3 runs 13 residues. Germline V lookup: CDR1 SNHLY, CDR2 FYNNEI. With 5 bases removed from V and 1 base from J, the gap between germline ends came to 8 bases. This CDR3 is CASSRQGNTEAFF. CDR3 nucleotide sequence: TGTGCCAGCAGTCGGCAGGGGAACACTGAAGCTTTCTTT. The full variable domain, completed using reference TRBV2 and TRBJ1-1, is EPEVTQTPSHQVTQMGQEVILRCVPISNHLYFYWYRQILGQKVEFLVSFYNNEISEKSEIFDDQFSVERPDGSNFTLKIRSTKLEDSAMYFCASSRQGNTEAFFGQGTRLTVV.